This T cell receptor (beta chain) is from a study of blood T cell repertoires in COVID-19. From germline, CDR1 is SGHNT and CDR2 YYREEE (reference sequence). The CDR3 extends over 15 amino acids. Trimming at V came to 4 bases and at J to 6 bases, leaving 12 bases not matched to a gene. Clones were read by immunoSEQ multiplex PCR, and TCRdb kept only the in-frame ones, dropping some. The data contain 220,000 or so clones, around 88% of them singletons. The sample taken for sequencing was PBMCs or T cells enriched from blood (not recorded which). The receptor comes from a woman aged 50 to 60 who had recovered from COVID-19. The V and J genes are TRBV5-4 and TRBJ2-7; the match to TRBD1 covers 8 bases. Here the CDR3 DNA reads TGTGCCAGCAGCCCGGCAGGGGGCCAAACCCGCGAGCAGTACTTC. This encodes CASSPAGGQTREQYF. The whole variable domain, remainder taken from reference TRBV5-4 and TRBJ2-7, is ETGVTQSPTHLIKTRGQQVTLRCSSQSGHNTVSWYQQALGQGPQFIFQYYREEENGRGNFPPRFSGLQFPNYSSELNVNALELDDSALYLCASSPAGGQTREQYFGPGTRLTVT.